The 32 T cell receptor beta chains given below trace back to one sample, sequenced in a study of PD-1 blockade in classical Hodgkin lymphoma (dated by TCRdb to 2020 to 2022). In light of the paper, this sample's time point label describes: cycle 4 day 1 (C4D1), after five to seven weeks of nivolumab. Every trial patient had relapsed after autologous stem cell transplantation, and cohorts A, B and C differed in prior brentuximab vedotin exposure. Library generation was performed with the immunoSEQ multiplex PCR assay. The clones in this table, taken by TCRdb from immuneACCESS, are in-frame only. Not every clone is retained; where verified, under half of the shortfall comes from an unresolved V gene, and the cause of the rest is unknown. Counted in this sample were about 47,000 clones; almost 90% of them appeared once. Clones ranked in the top ten supply more than 11% of the sample. Sequenced here: peripheral blood mononuclear cells (PBMCs), sampled before the fourth cycle of nivolumab. These receptor sequences come from a human donor with classical Hodgkin lymphoma.

This sequence joins TRBV7-9 and TRBJ2-5; 7 nucleotides agree with TRBD2. Germline lookup yields CDR1 SEHNR and CDR2 FQNEAQ (reference sequence). This CDR3 has 16 amino acids. Trimming at V came to 0 bases and at J to 5 bases, leaving 9 bases not matched to a gene. CDR3 DNA sequence: TGTGCCAGCAGCTTAGCTCGTGTGTGGGGAGGGGAGACCCAGTACTTC. It codes for CASSLARVWGGETQYF.

This rearrangement joins TRBV6-5 to TRBJ2-2; TRBD1 matches at 7 bases. Germline CDR1 MNHEY, CDR2 SVGAGI. V lost 2 bases, J lost 3 bases, and 3 bases stayed unmatched. CDR3 length: 15 amino acids. The CDR3 region has the DNA TGTGCCAGCAGTTACGGGGACAGATACACCGGGGAGCTGTTTTTT. This codes for CASSYGDRYTGELFF.

The chain recombines TRBV19 with TRBJ2-1, with D possibly matching TRBD1 (6 bases). Germline V gene data show CDR1 as LNHDA and CDR2 as SQIVND (reference sequence). This CDR3 has 12 amino acids. V was shortened by 4 bases and J by 10 bases, with 11 bases between the two germline ends. The CDR3 DNA reads TGTGCCAGTAGTACCCAAGGGACAGAGCAGTTCTTC. This sequence encodes CASSTQGTEQFF. Together with reference TRBV19 and TRBJ2-1, the CDR3 gives the full variable domain: DGGITQSPKYLFRKEGQNVTLSCEQNLNHDAMYWYRQDPGQGLRLIYYSQIVNDFQKGDIAEGYSVSREKKESFPLTVTSAQKNPTAFYLCASSTQGTEQFFGPGTRLTVL.

This clone was seen once. The rearrangement links TRBV6-5 to TRBJ2-1; D unresolved. In germline, CDR1 is MNHEY, CDR2 SVGAGI. Trimming pared 2 bases from V and 3 bases from J, leaving 11 bases between. This CDR3 comprises 15 residues. CDR3 protein: CASSYSSSGYNEQFF. The CDR3, as DNA: TGTGCCAGCAGTTACAGCAGCTCTGGCTACAATGAGCAGTTCTTC.

This clone was counted only a few times. The V call is TRBV7-9, the J call TRBJ1-2; D is unresolved. Germline assignment: CDR1 SEHNR and CDR2 FQNEAQ (reference sequence). V shed 3 bases and J shed 8 bases, with 13 bases lying between them. The CDR3 loop spans 13 amino acids. CDR3 in amino acids: CASSFGRAVGYTF. The CDR3 DNA reads TGTGCCAGCAGCTTCGGTAGAGCGGTGGGCTACACCTTC. The full variable domain, its missing parts supplied by reference TRBV7-9 and TRBJ1-2, is DTGVSQNPRHKITKRGQNVTFRCDPISEHNRLYWYRQTLGQGPEFLTYFQNEAQLEKSRLLSDRFSAERPKGSFSTLEIQRTEQGDSAMYLCASSFGRAVGYTFGSGTRLTVV.

V is TRBV19 and J is TRBJ1-1, with D perhaps TRBD1 (5 bases). The germline V gene has CDR1 LNHDA and CDR2 SQIVND (reference sequence). The germline V and J ends were trimmed by 5 bases and 1 base, with 11 bases remaining between them. The CDR3 is made up of 14 amino acids. The CDR3, as DNA: TGTGCCAGTAGTGCGACAGCCTCGAACACTGAAGCTTTCTTT. Protein sequence: CASSATASNTEAFF.

This chain connects TRBV4-1 to TRBJ2-1; TRBD2 might be the D (6 bases). Germline CDR1 and CDR2: MGHRA and YSYEKL. The CDR3 spans 20 residues. Trimming pared 0 bases from V and 0 bases from J, leaving 21 bases between. The CDR3 loop reads CASSQDTGVLISSSYNEQFF. The CDR3 region has the DNA TGCGCCAGCAGCCAAGATACGGGAGTCCTTATTTCAAGCTCCTACAATGAGCAGTTCTTC.

V and J are TRBV19 and TRBJ1-5, with D unresolved. The CDR3 runs 13 residues. The germline CDR1 and CDR2 sequences are LNHDA and SQIVND (reference sequence). Trimming pared 3 bases from V and 5 bases from J, leaving 8 bases between. The CDR3 loop reads CASSMTSHQPQHF. The CDR3 DNA follows: TGTGCCAGTAGTATGACATCCCATCAGCCCCAGCATTTT.

The chain joins TRBV11-3 to TRBJ2-7; 9 positions match TRBD2. V shed 5 bases, J shed 0 bases, and the junction held 11 bases outside the gene matches. The CDR3 is made up of 17 amino acids. The germline V gene encodes CDR1 SGHNT and CDR2 YENEEA. CDR3 region: CASSAWVGSGSSYEQYF. DNA for the CDR3: TGTGCCAGCAGCGCATGGGTGGGTAGCGGGAGCTCCTACGAGCAGTACTTC.

The rearrangement joins TRBV7-9 to TRBJ2-3; TRBD2 matches at 7 bases. Looked up from germline, CDR1 is SEHNR and CDR2 is FQNEAQ (reference sequence). The CDR3 is made up of 16 amino acids. V was clipped by 5 bases and J by 2 bases; unmatched bases: 10. CDR3 in DNA: TGTGCCAGCAGCCCCTGGGGGGGATTCCACACAGATACGCAGTATTTT. Protein product: CASSPWGGFHTDTQYF.

This chain connects TRBV7-9 to TRBJ1-3; D not certain. CDR3 length: 13 residues. V was trimmed by 5 bases and J by 4 bases, leaving 9 bases between them. The germline V gene encodes CDR1 SEHNR and CDR2 FQNEAQ (reference sequence). Written as DNA, the CDR3 is TGTGCCAGCAGCCCAAGTGAGGGAAACACCATATATTTT. It yields the protein CASSPSEGNTIYF.

The V call is TRBV9, the J call TRBJ2-7; D is unresolved. Germline CDR1 is SGDLS and CDR2 is YYNGEE. The germline V and J ends were trimmed by 1 base and 0 bases, with 11 bases remaining between them. The CDR3 contains 15 residues. This chain's CDR3 is CASSVTASSSYEQYF. The DNA for the CDR3 is TGTGCCAGCAGCGTAACCGCCTCCAGCTCCTACGAGCAGTACTTC.

In its sample, this clone was seen once. The chain uses TRBV7-9 and TRBJ2-7; D is undetermined. The germline V and J ends were trimmed by 0 bases and 2 bases, with 8 bases remaining between them. Looked up from germline, CDR1 is SEHNR and CDR2 is FQNEAQ (reference sequence). The CDR3 runs to 14 residues. The CDR3 DNA reads as TGTGCCAGCAGCTTAGCACTGGACCCCTACGAGCAGTACTTC. The encoded protein is CASSLALDPYEQYF. The full variable domain, in which reference TRBV7-9 and TRBJ2-7 provide the parts outside the CDR3, is DTGVSQNPRHKITKRGQNVTFRCDPISEHNRLYWYRQTLGQGPEFLTYFQNEAQLEKSRLLSDRFSAERPKGSFSTLEIQRTEQGDSAMYLCASSLALDPYEQYFGPGTRLTVT.

V usage is TRBV7-9 and J usage is TRBJ1-3; D is uncertain. V lost 3 bases to trimming and J lost 0 bases, with 9 bases between them. In germline, CDR1 is SEHNR, CDR2 FQNEAQ (reference sequence). This CDR3 comprises 15 residues. CDR3 sequence reads: CASSFGIDSGNTIYF. CDR3 DNA sequence: TGTGCCAGCAGCTTCGGGATAGACTCTGGAAACACCATATATTTT.

V usage is TRBV19 and J usage is TRBJ1-5; TRBD1 agrees at 8 bases. After removal of 4 bases from V and 5 bases from J, the junction contained 4 bases not matched to a gene. CDR1 LNHDA and CDR2 SQIVND come from the germline V gene (reference sequence). CDR3 length: 14 residues. CDR3: CASSRQGAHQPQHF. The CDR3 DNA reads TGTGCCAGTAGTAGGCAGGGGGCCCATCAGCCCCAGCATTTT.

This chain joins TRBV6-1 and TRBJ1-2; a possible D gene is TRBD1 (5 bases). CDR3 size: 12 residues. Trimming removed 2 bases from V and 7 bases from J, with 8 bases in between. Germline lookup yields CDR1 MNHNS and CDR2 SASEGT. This chain's CDR3 is CASSESGPGYTF. CDR3 coding DNA: TGTGCCAGCAGTGAATCGGGGCCTGGCTACACCTTC.

V usage is TRBV25-1 and J usage is TRBJ1-1; D uncertain. In germline, CDR1 is MGHDK, CDR2 SYGVNS. The length of the CDR3 is 13 residues. V was pared by 3 bases and J by 0 bases, with 5 bases between. The CDR3 sequence: CASSDTLNTEAFF. Written as DNA, the CDR3 is TGTGCCAGCAGTGACACATTGAACACTGAAGCTTTCTTT.

The chain has TRBV14 and TRBJ2-1, with 12 bases that match TRBD2. Germline-derived CDR1 and CDR2 are SGHDN and FVKESK. V was clipped by 1 base and J by 7 bases; unmatched bases: 8. The CDR3 loop spans 17 amino acids. In DNA, the CDR3 is TGTGCCAGCAGCCAAGGCCGGACTAGCGGGACCGATAATGAGCAGTTCTTC. Encoded protein: CASSQGRTSGTDNEQFF.

The chain recombines TRBV6-1 with TRBJ2-6, with 9 bases matching TRBD1. The junction had 1 base not matched to a gene; V was cut back by 6 bases and J by 4 bases. The germline CDR1 and CDR2 sequences are MNHNS and SASEGT. The CDR3 is 14 amino acids. The chain's CDR3 is CASRDRGGANVLTF. The CDR3 DNA reads as TGTGCCAGCAGGGACAGGGGCGGGGCCAACGTCCTGACTTTC.

V gene TRBV5-1 combines with J gene TRBJ1-5; weak D call: TRBD1 (5 bases). Trimming stripped 4 bases from V and 2 bases from J, with 13 bases between. The germline CDR1 and CDR2 sequences are SGHRS and YFSETQ. CDR3 length equals 15 residues. The CDR3 here is CASSPGTEGNQPQHF. CDR3 in DNA: TGCGCCAGCAGCCCCGGGACGGAAGGCAATCAGCCCCAGCATTTT. Variable domain in full (rest from reference TRBV5-1 and TRBJ1-5): KAGVTQTPRYLIKTRGQQVTLSCSPISGHRSVSWYQQTPGQGLQFLFEYFSETQRNKGNFPGRFSGRQFSNSRSEMNVSTLELGDSALYLCASSPGTEGNQPQHFGDGTRLSIL.

The genes are TRBV30 and TRBJ1-5, with D unclear. Germline V gene sequence: CDR1 GTSNPN, CDR2 SVGIG (reference sequence). This CDR3 spans 15 amino acids. V was clipped by 0 bases and J by 2 bases, with 11 bases between them. This chain's CDR3 is CAWSVTTSGNQPQHF. CDR3 bases: TGTGCCTGGAGTGTAACTACGTCCGGCAATCAGCCCCAGCATTTT.

The chain carries TRBV28 and TRBJ2-1; the match to TRBD2 covers 13 bases. This CDR3 is built from 22 residues. Germline V lookup: CDR1 MDHEN, CDR2 SYDVKM. The V segment lost 6 bases and the J segment 4 bases; nucleotides outside the gene matches: 24. CDR3 in amino acids: CASSRTGATYSRTSGGYNEQFF. Written as DNA, the CDR3 is TGTGCCAGCAGCAGGACAGGGGCGACCTACTCAAGGACTAGCGGGGGTTACAATGAGCAGTTCTTC. The full variable domain, rest sourced from reference TRBV28 and TRBJ2-1, is DVKVTQSSRYLVKRTGEKVFLECVQDMDHENMFWYRQDPGLGLRLIYFSYDVKMKEKGDIPEGYSVSREKKERFSLILESASTNQTSMYLCASSRTGATYSRTSGGYNEQFFGPGTRLTVL.

The V and J genes are TRBV28 and TRBJ2-7; no clear D gene. This CDR3 contains 10 residues. Per germline, CDR1 MDHEN and CDR2 SYDVKM. V was clipped by 2 bases and J by 5 bases, with 1 base between them. In DNA form, the CDR3 reads TGTGCCAGCAGTTTACACGAGCAGTACTTC. Translation: CASSLHEQYF.

The chain carries TRBV25-1 and TRBJ1-2; the D gene is possibly TRBD1 (6 bases). The CDR3 sequence is 14 residues long. CDR1 and CDR2 from the germline V gene are MGHDK and SYGVNS. V was trimmed by 1 base and J by 5 bases, leaving 11 bases between them. The CDR3 sequence: CASSEWDTFYGYTF. In nucleotides, the CDR3 is TGTGCCAGCAGTGAATGGGACACCTTTTATGGCTACACCTTC.

The genes are TRBV11-2 and TRBJ1-1; tentatively, D is TRBD1 (6 bases). The ends were cut back, 7 bases at V and 1 base at J, with 16 bases in the middle. The CDR3 is 15 amino acids. The germline V gene encodes CDR1 SGHAT and CDR2 FQNNGV. CDR3 region: CASTSPGHENTEAFF. In DNA, the CDR3 is TGTGCCAGCACCTCGCCGGGACACGAGAACACTGAAGCTTTCTTT.

The rearrangement joins TRBV12-2 to TRBJ1-5. TRBV12-2 is reported as a pseudogene. The CDR3 sequence is 11 residues long. CDR3 sequence reads: CASRFSQPQHF. CDR3 nucleotides: TGTGCAAGTCGCTTTTCCCAGCCCCAGCATTTT.

This clone was recorded once. This specimen includes other DNA sequences encoding the same CDR3. The chain uses TRBV29-1 and TRBJ1-1, with D hard to call. In germline, CDR1 is SQVTM, CDR2 ANQGSEA. The CDR3 is 12 residues long. With 0 bases removed from V and 3 bases from J, the gap between germline ends came to 5 bases. The CDR3 loop is CSVEEGYTEAFF. The CDR3 region has the DNA TGCAGCGTTGAAGAGGGGTACACTGAAGCTTTCTTT. The full variable domain, with the rest looked up from reference TRBV29-1 and TRBJ1-1, is SAVISQKPSRDICQRGTSLTIQCQVDSQVTMMFWYRQQPGQSLTLIATANQGSEATYESGFVIDKFPISRPNLTFSTLTVSNMSPEDSSIYLCSVEEGYTEAFFGQGTRLTVV.

In nucleotides, the CDR3 is TGTGCCAGCAGCTTAGGGACAGGGGTGAGCTACGAGCAGTACTTC. Protein product: CASSLGTGVSYEQYF. The chain carries TRBV7-8 and TRBJ2-5, with 9 positions matching TRBD1. The DNA end is more similar to TRBJ2-7, so the J call may be wrong. Germline assignment: CDR1 SGHVS and CDR2 FQNEAQ. The CDR3 loop spans 15 amino acids.

The chain couples TRBV18 to TRBJ2-1; D possibly corresponds to TRBD1 (7 bases). Germline CDR1 reads KGHSH; CDR2 reads LQKENI. Between the trimmed V and J ends, which lost 4 bases and 7 bases, there was a span of 20 bases. The CDR3 spans 16 residues. The CDR3 region is CASSLFDREAPNEQFF. CDR3 bases: TGTGCCAGCTCACTTTTCGACAGGGAGGCTCCTAATGAGCAGTTCTTC. Looking up the rest from reference TRBV18 and TRBJ2-1 gives the full variable domain: NAGVMQNPRHLVRRRGQEARLRCSPMKGHSHVYWYRQLPEEGLKFMVYLQKENIIDESGMPKERFSAEFPKEGPSILRIQQVVRGDSAAYFCASSLFDREAPNEQFFGPGTRLTVL.

The chain recombines TRBV6-5 with TRBJ2-7, with D unclear. Trimming removed 6 bases at V and 4 bases at J, with 16 bases between. Germline V gene data show CDR1 as MNHEY and CDR2 as SVGAGI. The CDR3 sequence is 14 residues long. The CDR3: CASSTTFSRYEQYF. The DNA of the CDR3 is TGTGCCAGCAGCACGACTTTCAGTCGGTACGAGCAGTACTTC.

The rearrangement uses TRBV6-4 and TRBJ1-2; TRBD1 is a possible D gene (5 bases). Trimming took off 7 bases at V and 8 bases at J, with 20 bases between the two ends. CDR3 length: 14 residues. Germline CDR1 MRHNA, CDR2 SNTAGT. The CDR3 DNA follows: TGTGCCAGCACCAAGTTTCTGACAGAGAACGGCTACACCTTC. This sequence encodes CASTKFLTENGYTF.

As DNA, the CDR3 is TGTGCCAGCAGCTTAGAGGGACTAGCGGGAGTCAGTGAGCAGTTCTTC. Residues: CASSLEGLAGVSEQFF. The V and J genes are TRBV7-3 and TRBJ2-1; 14 bases are shared with TRBD2. The CDR3 has 16 amino acids. V was clipped by 2 bases and J by 9 bases; unmatched bases: 6. The germline V gene encodes CDR1 SGHTA and CDR2 FQGTGA.